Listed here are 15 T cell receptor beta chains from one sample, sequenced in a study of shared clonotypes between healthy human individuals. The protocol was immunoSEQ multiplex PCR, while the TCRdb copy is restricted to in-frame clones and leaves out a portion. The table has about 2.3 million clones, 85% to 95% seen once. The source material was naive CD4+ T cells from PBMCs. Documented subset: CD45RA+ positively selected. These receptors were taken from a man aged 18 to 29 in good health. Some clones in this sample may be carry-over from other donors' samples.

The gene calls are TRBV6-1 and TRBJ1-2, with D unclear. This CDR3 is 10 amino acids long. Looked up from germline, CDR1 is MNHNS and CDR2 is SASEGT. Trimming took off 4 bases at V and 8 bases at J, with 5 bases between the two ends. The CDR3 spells CASSASGYTF. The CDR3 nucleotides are TGTGCCAGCAGTGCATCCGGCTACACCTTC.

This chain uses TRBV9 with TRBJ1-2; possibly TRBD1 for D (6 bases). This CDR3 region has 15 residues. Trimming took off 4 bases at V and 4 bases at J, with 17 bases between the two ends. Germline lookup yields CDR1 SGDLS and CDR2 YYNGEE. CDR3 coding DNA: TGTGCCAGCAGCTCTTTAGGGACACAGACCTATGGCTACACCTTC. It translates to CASSSLGTQTYGYTF.

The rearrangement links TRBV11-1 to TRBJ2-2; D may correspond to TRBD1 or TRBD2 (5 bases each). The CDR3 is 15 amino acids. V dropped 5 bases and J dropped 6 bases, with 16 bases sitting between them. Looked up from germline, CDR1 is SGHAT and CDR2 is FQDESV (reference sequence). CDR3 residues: CASSQTDRGPGELFF. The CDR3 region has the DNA TGTGCCAGCAGCCAAACGGACCGGGGCCCCGGGGAGCTGTTTTTT.

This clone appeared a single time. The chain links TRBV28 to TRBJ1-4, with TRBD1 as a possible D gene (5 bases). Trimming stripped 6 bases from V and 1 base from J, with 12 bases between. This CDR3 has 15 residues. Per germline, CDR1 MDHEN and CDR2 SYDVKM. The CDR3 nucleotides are TGTGCCAGCAGACCCGACAGATTAACTAATGAAAAACTGTTTTTT. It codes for CASRPDRLTNEKLFF.

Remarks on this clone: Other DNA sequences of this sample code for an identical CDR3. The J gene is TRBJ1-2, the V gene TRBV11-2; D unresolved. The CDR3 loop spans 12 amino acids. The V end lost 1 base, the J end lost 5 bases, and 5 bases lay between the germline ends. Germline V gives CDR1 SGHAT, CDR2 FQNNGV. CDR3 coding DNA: TGTGCCAGCAGCTTAGGTCCATATGGCTACACCTTC. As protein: CASSLGPYGYTF.

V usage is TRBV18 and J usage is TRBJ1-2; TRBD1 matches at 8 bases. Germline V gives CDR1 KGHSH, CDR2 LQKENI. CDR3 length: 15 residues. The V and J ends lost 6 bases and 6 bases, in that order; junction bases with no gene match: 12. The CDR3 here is CASSLRGTGQDGYTF. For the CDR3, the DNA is TGTGCCAGCTCGTTGAGGGGGACAGGCCAGGATGGCTACACCTTC.

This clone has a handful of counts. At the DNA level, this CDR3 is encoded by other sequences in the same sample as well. The CDR3, as DNA: TGTGCCAGCAGTGGGACAGGGGGTAATCAGCCCCAGCATTTT. Protein: CASSGTGGNQPQHF. The chain carries TRBV2 and TRBJ1-5; 10 bases fit TRBD1. CDR3 length: 14 amino acids. J was trimmed by 4 bases and V by 4 bases; bases with no gene match: 1. The germline gives CDR1 SNHLY, CDR2 FYNNEI.

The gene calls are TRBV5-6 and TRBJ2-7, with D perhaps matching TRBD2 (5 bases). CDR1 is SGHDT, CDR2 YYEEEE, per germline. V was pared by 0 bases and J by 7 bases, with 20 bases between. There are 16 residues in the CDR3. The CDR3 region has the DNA TGTGCCAGCAGCTTGGTGGGAGAGGACGCGACCGGGGAGCAGTACTTC. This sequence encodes CASSLVGEDATGEQYF.

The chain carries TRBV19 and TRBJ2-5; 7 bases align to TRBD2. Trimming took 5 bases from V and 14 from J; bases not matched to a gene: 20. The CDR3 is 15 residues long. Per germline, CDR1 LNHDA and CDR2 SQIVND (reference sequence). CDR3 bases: TGTGCCAGTAGTCTATTAGGACTAGGTGCCGAAATAGTCTACTTC. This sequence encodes CASSLLGLGAEIVYF.

The CDR3 reads CASSLAYSGADTQYF. CDR3 bases: TGTGCCAGCAGCTTAGCGTACAGTGGGGCAGATACGCAGTATTTT. The genes are TRBV7-2 and TRBJ2-3; unclear D gene. The germline gives CDR1 SGHTA, CDR2 FQGNSA. The CDR3 length is 15 residues. V lost 0 bases and J lost 4, with 11 bases in between.

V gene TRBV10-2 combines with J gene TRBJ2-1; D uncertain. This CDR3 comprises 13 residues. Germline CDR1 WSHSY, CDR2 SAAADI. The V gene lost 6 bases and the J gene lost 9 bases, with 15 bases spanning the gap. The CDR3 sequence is CASRSISAGEQFF. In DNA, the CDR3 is TGCGCCAGCAGGTCGATTTCAGCTGGTGAGCAGTTCTTC.

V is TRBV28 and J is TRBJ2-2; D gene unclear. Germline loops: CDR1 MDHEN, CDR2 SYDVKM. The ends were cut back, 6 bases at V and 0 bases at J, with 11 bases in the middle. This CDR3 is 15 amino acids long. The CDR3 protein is CASSWSRPNTGELFF. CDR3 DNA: TGTGCCAGCAGCTGGAGCAGGCCGAACACCGGGGAGCTGTTTTTT.

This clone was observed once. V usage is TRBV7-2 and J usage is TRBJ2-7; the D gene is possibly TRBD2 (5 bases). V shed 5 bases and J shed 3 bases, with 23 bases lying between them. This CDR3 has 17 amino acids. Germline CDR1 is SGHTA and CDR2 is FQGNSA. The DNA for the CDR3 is TGTGCCAGCAGCCAAGAAGAACCCTGGGAGCTGGGCTACGAGCAGTACTTC. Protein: CASSQEEPWELGYEQYF. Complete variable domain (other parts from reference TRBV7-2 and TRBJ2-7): GAGVSQSPSNKVTEKGKDVELRCDPISGHTALYWYRQSLGQGLEFLIYFQGNSAPDKSGLPSDRFSAERTGGSVSTLTIQRTQQEDSAVYLCASSQEEPWELGYEQYFGPGTRLTVT.

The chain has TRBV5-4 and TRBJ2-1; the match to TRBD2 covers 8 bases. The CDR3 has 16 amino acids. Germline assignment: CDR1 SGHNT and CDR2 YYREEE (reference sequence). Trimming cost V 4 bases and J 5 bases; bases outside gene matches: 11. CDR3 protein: CASSPSVSGTNNEQFF. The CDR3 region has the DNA TGTGCCAGCAGCCCCTCGGTTAGCGGGACTAACAATGAGCAGTTCTTC.

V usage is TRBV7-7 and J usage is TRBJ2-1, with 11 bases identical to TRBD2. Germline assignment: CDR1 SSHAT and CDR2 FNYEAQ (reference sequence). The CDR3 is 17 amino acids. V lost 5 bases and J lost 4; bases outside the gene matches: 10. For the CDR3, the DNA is TGTGCCAGCAGCCCACGCCCTAGCGGGGGGAATTACAATGAGCAGTTCTTC. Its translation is CASSPRPSGGNYNEQFF.